The next 27 T cell receptor beta chains were all read from a single sample in a study of spatial heterogeneity in lung cancer. The sample's time point: sample taken at primary tumor resection. TCRs were sequenced from unsorted whole RNA of tumor, nontumor lung or PBMC. Via MiXCR, TCRdb re-called the 5' RACE reads, giving one row per CDR3 protein. Counted here are more than 7,500 distinct CDR3 sequences, about 4.5% occurring once; the ten biggest clones make up around 29%. The starting material was PBMCs, obtained at surgery. Receptors were obtained from a male donor with early-stage non-small cell lung cancer.

This clonotype showed up many times. This beta chain represents an off-target read in a library built for alpha chains; its size is of limited meaning. CDR3 sequence reads: CASSFPRNSPLHF. In DNA, the CDR3 is TGTGCCAGCAGTTTCCCCCGCAATTCACCCCTCCACTTT. The chain combines TRBV28 with TRBJ1-6, with D unresolved. Trimming pared 3 bases from V and 7 bases from J, leaving 7 bases between. This CDR3 region has 13 residues. Per the germline V gene, CDR1 is MDHEN and CDR2 is SYDVKM.

This clonotype has only a few counts. In a library made to pick up alpha chains, this beta chain is a stray read with a size that means little. The genes are TRBV6-6 and TRBJ1-2; 7 bases match TRBD1. CDR1 is MNHNY, CDR2 SVGAGI, per germline (reference sequence). Trimming took 2 bases from V and 5 from J; bases not matched to a gene: 5. The CDR3 runs to 14 residues. CDR3 sequence reads: CASSYRDSFYGYTF. The DNA for the CDR3 is TGTGCCAGCAGTTACCGGGACAGCTTTTATGGCTACACCTTC.

This clonotype has at least ten counts. The library was built for alpha chains, so this beta chain is an off-target read and its size means little. This rearrangement joins TRBV10-3 to TRBJ2-5, with D possibly matching TRBD2 (7 bases). Trimming removed 2 bases from V and 5 bases from J, with 18 bases in between. The CDR3 consists of 16 residues. Germline V gene sequence: CDR1 ENHRY, CDR2 SYGVKD. CDR3 nucleotide sequence: TGTGCCATCAGTGAGGGAACAGCGGGGACACACGAGACCCAGTACTTC. Translating it yields CAISEGTAGTHETQYF.

This clonotype was found a few times. Because this beta chain is a stray read in a library intended to capture alpha chains, its abundance should not be given much weight. The chain uses TRBV29-1 and TRBJ1-2; 7 nucleotides line up with TRBD1. CDR3 length: 15 amino acids. V was clipped by 1 base and J by 5 bases; unmatched bases: 10. Germline V CDR1 and CDR2: SQVTM, ANQGSEA. CDR3 bases: TGCAGCGTTGAAGGGGTAGGACAGGCTTTTTATGGCTACACCTTC. It translates to CSVEGVGQAFYGYTF.

This clonotype appeared many times. Because the library targeted alpha chains, this beta chain is an off-target read whose size means little. The CDR3 nucleotides read TGTGCCAGCAGCTTACCGGGACAGGGCTCTCGCTACACCTTC. Residues: CASSLPGQGSRYTF. The V and J genes are TRBV7-9 and TRBJ1-2; 9 bases fit TRBD1. CDR3 size: 14 residues. CDR1 and CDR2 from the germline V gene are SEHNR and FQNEAQ (reference sequence). Trimming removed 2 bases from V and 9 bases from J; junction bases left unmatched: 7.

By sample share, this clonotype is medium-sized. A library made for alpha chains picked up this beta chain off target, so its size means little. The V gene is TRBV7-6, the J gene TRBJ2-3; D is possibly TRBD1 (5 bases). In germline, CDR1 is SGHVS, CDR2 FNYEAQ. CDR3 length equals 13 residues. Trimming stripped 8 bases from V and 4 bases from J, with 13 bases between. The CDR3 DNA follows: TGTGCCAGCCAGGGTTTGAGTTCAGATACGCAGTATTTT. Translation gives CASQGLSSDTQYF.

There are many counts of this clonotype. A library made for alpha chains picked up this beta chain off target, so its size means little. V is TRBV6-2 or TRBV6-3 and J is TRBJ2-5, with unresolved D. V dropped 9 bases and J dropped 2 bases, with 13 bases sitting between them. The CDR3 has 13 residues. Looked up from germline, CDR1 is MNHEY and CDR2 is SVGEGT. CDR3 protein: CASSPSPQETQYF. CDR3 DNA: TGTGCCAGTTCACCAAGTCCACAAGAGACCCAGTACTTC.

About this clonotype itself: This beta chain slipped into a library made for alpha chains as a stray read, so its size is not meaningful. The chain recombines TRBV7-9 with TRBJ1-2; weak D call: TRBD1 (6 bases). The CDR3 is 15 residues long. V lost 5 bases to trimming and J lost 1 base, with 14 bases between them. Germline V gene data show CDR1 as SEHNR and CDR2 as FQNEAQ (reference sequence). The CDR3 protein is CASSAHRDRNYGYTF. The CDR3 nucleotides are TGTGCCAGCAGCGCCCACAGGGATCGTAACTATGGCTACACCTTC. The full variable domain, with the rest looked up from reference TRBV7-9 and TRBJ1-2, is DTGVSQNPRHKITKRGQNVTFRCDPISEHNRLYWYRQTLGQGPEFLTYFQNEAQLEKSRLLSDRFSAERPKGSFSTLEIQRTEQGDSAMYLCASSAHRDRNYGYTFGSGTRLTVV.

This clonotype was picked up many times. Since it is a stray read in a library aimed at alpha chains, this beta chain has a size that is not meaningful. The J gene is TRBJ1-5, the V gene TRBV7-2, with D perhaps TRBD1 (5 bases). V gave up 7 bases and J gave up 4 bases, with 14 bases separating them. Germline V gene lookup returns CDR1 SGHTA and CDR2 FQGNSA. The CDR3 spans 14 residues. This CDR3 reads CASTRPGRNQPQHF. The CDR3 region has the DNA TGTGCCAGCACTCGACCGGGGCGAAATCAGCCCCAGCATTTT.

Regarding this clonotype: This sequence may be a read error, since a much larger clone differs from it by one base. As an off-target read in a library built for alpha chains, this beta chain has a frequency of little significance. This rearrangement joins TRBV7-2 to TRBJ1-2; D call uncertain. V was shortened by 5 bases and J by 6 bases, with 13 bases between the two germline ends. The CDR3 runs 13 residues. Germline loops: CDR1 SGHTA, CDR2 FQGNSA. The CDR3 coding sequence is TGTACCAGCAGCCTCCTCTGGGGAGATGGCTACACCTTC. Translated, it gives CTSSLLWGDGYTF.

This clonotype was found many times. Being off target in a library aimed at alpha chains, this beta chain has a size of little meaning. This chain connects TRBV6-6 to TRBJ1-5, with D unclear. The CDR3 has 12 residues. V was shortened by 4 bases and J by 6 bases, with 7 bases between the two germline ends. Germline V CDR1 and CDR2: MNHNY, SVGAGI (reference sequence). In DNA form, the CDR3 reads TGTGCCAGCAGTTCCAAAAGTCAGCCCCAGCATTTT. Encoded protein: CASSSKSQPQHF.

This clonotype occurred many times. Since the library was made to target alpha chains, this beta chain is a stray read and its abundance is not meaningful. The V and J genes are TRBV6-5 and TRBJ2-2; 7 bases map to TRBD2. V lost 2 bases and J lost 1; bases outside the gene matches: 1. This CDR3 is built from 15 residues. CDR1 and CDR2 (germline): MNHEY, SVGAGI. CDR3 DNA sequence: TGTGCCAGCAGTTACCGGGGGGAGAACACCGGGGAGCTGTTTTTT. Translation gives CASSYRGENTGELFF.

This clonotype was counted many times. This beta chain appears as a stray read in a library generated for alpha chains; its size is not informative. V and J are TRBV21-1 and TRBJ2-7; the D segment call TRBD1 is taken from the table without a DNA check. TRBV21-1 corresponds to a pseudogene. The CDR3 covers 18 residues. DNA for the CDR3: TGTGCCAGCAGCACGTCAAGCCTTACCCGGGACGGCTCCTACGAGCAGTACTTC. Residues: CASSTSSLTRDGSYEQYF.

This clonotype has ten or more counts. This beta chain represents an off-target read in a library built for alpha chains; its size is of limited meaning. DNA for the CDR3: TGCGCCAGCAGCTTGGAGCCGGGAATCACTGAAGCTTTCTTT. This translates into CASSLEPGITEAFF. The chain recombines TRBV5-1 with TRBJ1-1, with unresolved D. The germline V gene encodes CDR1 SGHRS and CDR2 YFSETQ. The CDR3 covers 14 residues. Trimming stripped 0 bases from V and 4 bases from J, with 10 bases between.

This clonotype showed up many times. A library prepared for alpha chains yielded this beta chain as an off-target read; its size is of little meaning. The J gene is TRBJ2-1, the V gene TRBV6-5; D tentatively reads TRBD1 or TRBD2 (6 bases each). The germline V gene has CDR1 MNHEY and CDR2 SVGAGI. The CDR3 has 15 residues. V lost 2 bases, J lost 4 bases, and 12 bases lay in between. In nucleotides, the CDR3 is TGTGCCAGCAGTTACGGGGGGCTACATTACAATGAGCAGTTCTTC. As protein: CASSYGGLHYNEQFF.

This clonotype has more than one count but fewer than ten. This beta chain slipped into a library made for alpha chains as a stray read, so its size is not meaningful. The V and J genes are TRBV6-2 or TRBV6-3 and TRBJ1-3; D is uncertain. The CDR3 contains 12 residues. With 2 bases removed from V and 8 bases from J, the gap between germline ends came to 7 bases. The germline V gene encodes CDR1 MNHEY and CDR2 SVGEGT. CDR3 protein: CASSYPVDTIYF. The CDR3 bases are TGTGCCAGCAGTTACCCAGTGGACACCATATATTTT.

This clonotype came up a few times. This beta chain is an unintended read in a library built for alpha chains; its size means little. For the CDR3, the DNA is TGTGCCAGCAGCCACCCGGGACAGGGGGCGCGGGGCTACACCTTC. Amino acids: CASSHPGQGARGYTF. J is TRBJ1-2 and V is TRBV7-9; TRBD1 matches 12 bases. Losses at the gene ends were 5 bases for V and 8 bases for J; bases not matched to a gene: 9. In germline, CDR1 is SEHNR, CDR2 FQNEAQ (reference sequence). The CDR3 is 15 amino acids.

The sample holds many counts of this clonotype. The size of this beta chain means little, since it is a stray read in a library made for alpha chains. The chain has TRBV6-1 and TRBJ1-5; TRBD1 aligns across 10 bases. In germline, CDR1 is MNHNS, CDR2 SASEGT. Trimming cost V 8 bases and J 0 bases; bases outside gene matches: 4. The CDR3 length is 15 residues. The CDR3 coding sequence is TGTGCCAGCTTAGGGACAGGGGTTAGCAATCAGCCCCAGCATTTT. Protein sequence: CASLGTGVSNQPQHF.

This clonotype was detected many times. This beta chain is off target for a library built for alpha chains, so its abundance means little. The V call is TRBV7-9, the J call TRBJ1-2; the match to TRBD1 covers 9 bases. The CDR3 is 12 residues long. Trimming took 6 bases from V and 8 from J; bases not matched to a gene: 4. The germline V gene encodes CDR1 SEHNR and CDR2 FQNEAQ (reference sequence). This chain's CDR3 is CASRGTGSGYTF. The CDR3 region has the DNA TGTGCCAGCAGAGGGACAGGGAGCGGCTACACCTTC.

This clonotype is medium-sized (0.01 to 0.1%) within its sample. The library was designed around alpha chains, so this beta chain is a stray read whose abundance carries little weight. The V gene is TRBV3-1, the J gene TRBJ1-1; D gene unclear. Trimming shortened V by 0 bases and J by 1 base, and 6 bases separated the two germline ends. CDR3 length: 14 residues. The germline V gene encodes CDR1 LGHDT and CDR2 YNNKEL (reference sequence). DNA of the CDR3: TGTGCCAGCAGCCAAGAGTTCGGGAACACTGAAGCTTTCTTT. Translated: CASSQEFGNTEAFF.

This clonotype was seen more than once but under ten times. Little can be read into the size of this beta chain, an off-target read in a library designed for alpha chains. The chain couples TRBV30 to TRBJ1-1; D is ambiguous. CDR1 is GTSNPN, CDR2 SVGIG, per germline (reference sequence). The CDR3 length is 13 residues. Trimming left V 0 bases short and J 0 bases short, with 5 bases between. CDR3 region: CAWSVQMNTEAFF. CDR3 in DNA: TGTGCCTGGAGTGTCCAGATGAACACTGAAGCTTTCTTT.

This clonotype was counted ten times or more. This beta chain is a stray read from a library made for alpha chains; its abundance is not meaningful. The chain links TRBV20-1 to TRBJ2-3; 7 nucleotides line up with TRBD2. V shed 6 bases and J 3 bases; nucleotides not matched to a gene: 9. This CDR3 comprises 14 residues. Germline V gene lookup returns CDR1 DFQATT and CDR2 SNEGSKA (reference sequence). CDR3 residues: CSARRLAVTDTQYF. Written as DNA, the CDR3 is TGCAGTGCCCGAAGACTAGCCGTTACAGATACGCAGTATTTT.

By share of the sample, this clonotype is medium-sized. This beta chain is an off-target read within a library intended for alpha chains, so its frequency means little. The chain is built from TRBV7-2 and TRBJ1-2; a possible D gene is TRBD1 (6 bases). The V gene's germline CDR1 is SGHTA and CDR2 FQGNSA. This CDR3 comprises 14 residues. Between the trimmed V and J ends, which lost 5 bases and 0 bases, there was a span of 10 bases. CDR3 in DNA: TGTGCCAGCAGCCCCCGGACAGCTAACTATGGCTACACCTTC. Protein sequence: CASSPRTANYGYTF.

This clonotype was seen ten or more times. Little can be read into the size of this beta chain, an off-target read in a library designed for alpha chains. The gene calls are TRBV28 and TRBJ2-7; either TRBD1 or TRBD2 may supply D (7 bases each). V was shortened by 8 bases and J by 1 base, with 18 bases between the two germline ends. The CDR3 is 15 amino acids. Germline CDR1 MDHEN, CDR2 SYDVKM. Written as DNA, the CDR3 is TGTGCCAGCGGGGGAGGGGGCCTAAAATCCTACGAGCAGTACGTC. Protein sequence: CASGGGGLKSYEQYV.

This clonotype is medium-sized (0.01 to 0.1%) within its sample. This beta chain is off target for a library built for alpha chains, so its abundance means little. The chain carries TRBV7-9 and TRBJ2-2; D uncertain. The CDR3 loop spans 19 amino acids. Trimming removed 5 bases from V and 4 bases from J, with 26 bases in between. Germline CDR1 SEHNR, CDR2 FQNEAQ (reference sequence). In DNA, the CDR3 is TGTGCCAGCAGCGCCCTCACCGGACGTTCGCCGGGCGGCACCGGGGAGCTGTTTTTT. Amino acid sequence: CASSALTGRSPGGTGELFF.

Worth noting for this clonotype: A library made for alpha chains picked up this beta chain off target, so its size means little. The chain combines TRBV10-2 with TRBJ1-6; D possibly corresponds to TRBD1 (5 bases). This CDR3 is built from 14 residues. Germline lookup yields CDR1 WSHSY and CDR2 SAAADI. Trimming took 6 bases from V and 7 from J, leaving 13 bases between them. The CDR3 coding sequence is TGCGCCAGCAGCGACGGGGGGTTAAATTCACCCCTCCACTTT. This encodes CASSDGGLNSPLHF.

This clonotype was observed at least ten times. The size of this beta chain means little, since it is a stray read in a library made for alpha chains. V usage is TRBV4-2 and J usage is TRBJ2-2; D gene ambiguous. Germline CDR1 is LGHNA and CDR2 is YNFKEQ. The CDR3 is made up of 16 amino acids. V lost 0 bases and J 6 bases, leaving 14 bases between the germline ends. The CDR3 protein is CASSQEGPLGAGELFF. The DNA of the CDR3 is TGTGCCAGCAGCCAAGAAGGGCCTCTCGGAGCCGGGGAGCTGTTTTTT.